What follows are 8 T cell receptor beta chains derived from one specimen sequenced in a study of cytomegalovirus exposure and HLA in healthy donors. The PCR was carried out with 60 Vbeta primers and 13 Jbeta primers. Data came from immunoSEQ multiplex PCR; TCRdb stores just in-frame clones and leaves some out. Here the sample spans over 150,000 clones, 75% to 90% being singletons. Sequenced: PBMCs. The receptors come from a male donor in good health and CMV-seronegative.

CDR3 coding DNA: TGTGCCAGCAGTTACTCCGGGACAGGGGGTGGCTATGAGCAGTTCTTC. The encoded protein is CASSYSGTGGGYEQFF. The genes are TRBV6-5 and TRBJ2-1; 11 bases match TRBD1. V lost 0 bases, J lost 8 bases, and 6 bases stayed unmatched. The length of the CDR3 is 16 residues. From germline, CDR1 is MNHEY and CDR2 SVGAGI.

The chain has TRBV7-9 and TRBJ1-1; TRBD1 matches 8 bases. V trimming: 5 bases; J trimming: 2 bases; junction bases outside the gene matches: 7. This CDR3 has 15 residues. CDR1 and CDR2 (germline): SEHNR, FQNEAQ (reference sequence). The CDR3 spells CASSIRGPTNTEAFF. DNA for the CDR3: TGTGCCAGCAGCATCAGGGGGCCTACTAACACTGAAGCTTTCTTT.

CDR3: CASRGVTGELFF. For the CDR3, the DNA is TGTGCCAGTAGGGGCGTAACCGGGGAGCTGTTTTTT. The chain joins TRBV19 to TRBJ2-2, with D uncertain. The V end lost 6 bases, the J end lost 5 bases, and 7 bases lay between the germline ends. CDR3 length: 12 residues. Germline-derived CDR1 and CDR2 are LNHDA and SQIVND (reference sequence).

In this sample, this clone turned up a few times. The chain combines TRBV25-1 with TRBJ1-2; 9 bases map to TRBD1. J lost 7 bases, V lost 4 bases, and 10 bases had no gene match. This CDR3 contains 15 residues. The germline CDR1 and CDR2 sequences are MGHDK and SYGVNS. CDR3 coding DNA: TGTGCCAGCAGTGGGACCGGGACAGGGTTCTCTGGCTACACCTTC. It yields the protein CASSGTGTGFSGYTF.

The gene calls are TRBV5-1 and TRBJ2-5; D possibly corresponds to TRBD2 (5 bases). Between the trimmed V and J ends, which lost 5 bases and 5 bases, there was a span of 19 bases. The CDR3 extends over 15 amino acids. CDR1 is SGHRS, CDR2 YFSETQ, per germline. CDR3 residues: CASRGATTRGETQYF. CDR3 nucleotide sequence: TGCGCCAGCAGGGGAGCGACGACACGCGGGGAGACCCAGTACTTC.

CDR3 nucleotide sequence: TGCGCCAGCAGCTTGTACACCTCCTACGAGCAGTACTTC. Translating it yields CASSLYTSYEQYF. The rearrangement joins TRBV5-1 to TRBJ2-7; D is ambiguous. There are 13 residues in the CDR3. Trimming removed 1 base at V and 0 bases at J, with 5 bases between. Per the germline V gene, CDR1 is SGHRS and CDR2 is YFSETQ.

V usage is TRBV7-8 and J usage is TRBJ2-5; 8 nucleotides align to TRBD1. The CDR3 has 14 amino acids. Germline CDR1 is SGHVS and CDR2 is FQNEAQ. Trimming removed 4 bases from V and 4 bases from J; junction bases left unmatched: 5. CDR3 in DNA: TGTGCCAGCAGCTCACAGGGGGTGGGAGAGACCCAGTACTTC. This sequence encodes CASSSQGVGETQYF. The complete variable domain, with remaining parts taken from reference TRBV7-8 and TRBJ2-5, reads GAGVSQSPRYKVAKRGQDVALRCDPISGHVSLFWYQQALGQGPEFLTYFQNEAQLDKSGLPSDRFFAERPEGSVSTLKIQRTQQEDSAVYLCASSSQGVGETQYFGPGTRLLVL.

This chain joins TRBV25-1 and TRBJ1-1, with a tentative D call TRBD1 (6 bases). This CDR3 is built from 13 residues. CDR1 is MGHDK and CDR2 is SYGVNS in the germline V gene. Trimming stripped 5 bases from V and 3 bases from J, with 10 bases between. The CDR3 DNA reads TGTGCCAGCAGTCACAGGGTGGACACTGAAGCTTTCTTT. This gives the protein CASSHRVDTEAFF.